A selection of T cell receptor beta chains follows, all from one sample in a study of OX40 agonist ivuxolimab in advanced cancers. Method: immunoSEQ multiplex PCR; TCRdb's copy keeps in-frame clones and lacks some. The sample carries roughly 60,000 clones, about 86% recorded once. Sequences were derived from CD4+ or CD8+ T cells sorted from blood, sampled in a trial of the OX40 agonist ivuxolimab. All receptors come from an adult with an advanced solid tumor such as melanoma, head and neck, liver or kidney cancer. Each CDR3 is given with its conserved first and last residue. D genes are given only for firm matches. A clone size is listed for some rows: how often the clone was seen (once, few, many), or a class if it is expanded.

d_call | clone_size | j_call | cdr3_length | v_call | cdr3_aa | cdr3_nt
. | . | TRBJ1-2 | 11 | TRBV25-1 | CATAGVRGYTF | TGTGCCACCGCGGGGGTGCGGGGCTACACCTTC
. | few | TRBJ1-1 | 13 | TRBV7-6 | CASSSGQNTEAFF | TGTGCCAGCAGCTCGGGACAGAACACTGAAGCTTTCTTT
TRBD1 | few | TRBJ1-5 | 13 | TRBV25-1 | CASRGQGMQPQHF | TGTGCCAGCAGAGGACAGGGGATGCAGCCCCAGCATTTT
. | few | TRBJ2-7 | 11 | TRBV2 | CASMTAYEQYF | TGTGCCAGCATGACAGCTTACGAGCAGTACTTC
TRBD1 | . | TRBJ2-3 | 15 | TRBV29-1 | CSVVGDIGTADTQYF | TGCAGCGTTGTAGGGGATATCGGGACAGCAGATACGCAGTATTTT
. | . | TRBJ2-5 | 14 | TRBV5-1 | CASSLGGGAETQYF | TGCGCCAGCAGCTTGGGAGGCGGTGCGGAGACCCAGTACTTC
TRBD1 | . | TRBJ1-5 | 14 | TRBV5-1 | CASSQGTEGQPQHF | TGCGCCAGCAGCCAGGGGACAGAGGGACAGCCCCAGCATTTT
TRBD1 | once | TRBJ1-2 | 12 | TRBV28 | CAGSPQGGGYTF | TGTGCCGGCAGCCCTCAGGGGGGTGGCTACACCTTC
TRBD1 | . | TRBJ2-2 | 18 | TRBV7-9 | CASSSVKRNRGKSGELFF | TGTGCCAGCAGCTCAGTCAAGCGAAACAGGGGAAAGTCCGGGGAGCTGTTTTTT
TRBD1 | . | TRBJ2-2 | 16 | TRBV7-7 | CASSTGQGSNTGELFF | TGTGCCAGCAGCACCGGACAGGGTTCGAACACCGGGGAGCTGTTTTTT
. | . | TRBJ1-2 | 15 | TRBV28 | CASSLVGRSNYGYTF | TGTGCCAGCAGTTTAGTCGGACGGTCTAACTATGGCTACACCTTC
. | . | TRBJ2-5 | 12 | TRBV30 | CAWSGGGETQYF | TGTGCCTGGAGTGGGGGAGGAGAGACCCAGTACTTC
. | . | TRBJ2-5 | 15 | TRBV9 | CASTQSGGAEETQYF | TGTGCCAGCACCCAAAGTGGGGGGGCCGAAGAGACCCAGTACTTC
. | few | TRBJ2-5 | 13 | TRBV7-8 | CASRTGNQETQYF | TGTGCCAGCCGTACAGGGAACCAAGAGACCCAGTACTTC
. | . | TRBJ2-3 | 15 | TRBV6-5 | CASSYEAYSTDTQYF | TGTGCCAGCAGTTACGAGGCGTACAGCACAGATACGCAGTATTTT
. | . | TRBJ2-3 | 15 | TRBV6-5 | CASSFRVSPVDTQYF | TGTGCCAGCAGTTTCCGGGTCTCCCCCGTGGATACGCAGTATTTT
TRBD1 | . | TRBJ1-1 | 14 | TRBV4-2 | CASSQGDRNTEAFF | TGTGCCAGCAGCCAAGGGGACAGGAACACTGAAGCTTTCTTT
. | . | TRBJ2-2 | 15 | TRBV7-3 | CASRSAPANTGELFF | TGTGCCAGCCGGTCAGCCCCCGCGAACACCGGGGAGCTGTTTTTT
. | . | TRBJ2-7 | 15 | TRBV11-3 | CASSPPEGGSYEQYF | TGTGCCAGCAGCCCACCGGAGGGAGGCTCCTACGAGCAGTACTTC
TRBD1 | . | TRBJ1-1 | 13 | TRBV28 | CASSLGTAPEAFF | TGTGCCAGCAGTTTAGGGACAGCGCCTGAAGCTTTCTTT
. | . | TRBJ2-1 | 11 | TRBV7-9 | CASSLQNEQFF | TGTGCCAGCAGCTTGCAAAATGAGCAGTTCTTC
. | few | TRBJ2-7 | 11 | TRBV12-5 | CASGFILEQYF | TGTGCTAGTGGTTTTATCCTAGAGCAGTACTTC
. | . | TRBJ2-1 | 15 | TRBV28 | CASKGDGSSYNEQFF | TGTGCCAGCAAAGGGGACGGCAGCTCCTACAATGAGCAGTTCTTC
TRBD1 | . | TRBJ2-1 | 15 | TRBV5-5 | CASSLADRESNEQFF | TGTGCCAGCAGCTTGGCGGACAGGGAGTCCAATGAGCAGTTCTTC
. | . | TRBJ1-5 | 15 | TRBV2 | CASSGAANSNQPQHF | TGTGCCAGCAGTGGTGCCGCAAATAGCAATCAGCCCCAGCATTTT
TRBD1 | . | TRBJ1-4 | 12 | TRBV6-5 | CASRFRGEKLFF | TGTGCCAGCAGATTCAGGGGGGAAAAACTGTTTTTT
TRBD2 | once | TRBJ2-3 | 14 | TRBV5-1 | CASREALSTDTQYF | TGCGCCAGCCGGGAGGCTTTATCCACAGATACGCAGTATTTT
. | few | TRBJ1-1 | 15 | TRBV19 | CASSTITGANTEAFF | TGTGCCAGTAGTACTATCACGGGAGCAAACACTGAAGCTTTCTTT
TRBD1 | . | TRBJ2-7 | 12 | TRBV7-8 | CASSLQGDEQYF | TGTGCCAGCAGCTTACAGGGGGACGAGCAGTACTTC
TRBD1 | . | TRBJ2-6 | 16 | TRBV19 | CASSARGRSGANVLTF | TGTGCCAGTAGTGCCAGGGGGCGGTCTGGGGCCAACGTCCTGACTTTC
. | . | TRBJ2-2 | 15 | TRBV7-2 | CASTPKVANTGELFF | TGTGCCAGCACTCCGAAAGTAGCGAACACCGGGGAGCTGTTTTTT
. | . | TRBJ1-2 | 15 | TRBV5-1 | CASTIETFRPYGYTF | TGCGCCAGCACCATCGAAACCTTTAGACCTTATGGCTACACCTTC
. | . | TRBJ2-3 | 15 | TRBV28 | CASSSDRKISDTQYF | TGTGCCAGCAGTTCCGACAGGAAAATTTCAGATACGCAGTATTTT
TRBD1 | . | TRBJ1-4 | 15 | TRBV4-1 | CASSPPGQEDEKLFF | TGCGCCAGCAGCCCACCGGGACAGGAGGATGAAAAACTGTTTTTT
TRBD1 | . | TRBJ1-2 | 15 | TRBV19 | CASSMGTGRTMGYTF | TGTGCCAGTAGTATGGGGACAGGCCGCACTATGGGCTACACCTTC
TRBD1 | . | TRBJ2-3 | 17 | TRBV5-1 | CASSLEGTGGGTDTQYF | TGCGCCAGCAGCTTGGAGGGGACAGGGGGCGGCACAGATACGCAGTATTTT
TRBD1 | . | TRBJ2-1 | 15 | TRBV5-1 | CASSLEGQGYNEQFF | TGCGCCAGCAGCTTGGAGGGACAGGGTTACAATGAGCAGTTCTTC
. | . | TRBJ1-1 | 13 | TRBV6-1 | CASSPMVNTEAFF | TGTGCCAGCAGTCCCATGGTGAACACTGAAGCTTTCTTT
. | once | TRBJ1-1 | 15 | TRBV6-5 | CASRATGTLNTEAFF | TGTGCCAGCAGAGCCACCGGGACACTTAACACTGAAGCTTTCTTT
. | . | TRBJ2-7 | 14 | TRBV6-5 | CASSYVAGTYEQYF | TGTGCCAGCAGTTACGTGGCAGGGACTTACGAGCAGTACTTC
. | once | TRBJ1-2 | 15 | TRBV5-1 | CASSLSTNQNYGYTF | TGCGCCAGCAGCTTGTCCACCAACCAAAACTATGGCTACACCTTC
. | . | TRBJ2-5 | 13 | TRBV4-3 | CASSQVVGETQYF | TGCGCCAGCAGCCAAGTGGTAGGGGAGACCCAGTACTTC
. | . | TRBJ1-2 | 13 | TRBV5-5 | CASGDTVGHGYTF | TGTGCCAGCGGCGACACAGTCGGGCATGGCTACACCTTC
TRBD2 | . | TRBJ2-3 | 16 | TRBV7-2 | CASSLTSGGAGDTQYF | TGTGCCAGCAGCCTGACTAGCGGGGGGGCAGGAGATACGCAGTATTTT
. | . | TRBJ2-7 | 15 | TRBV9 | CASSVGGANTYEQYF | TGTGCCAGTTCGGTAGGGGGGGCAAACACCTACGAGCAGTACTTC
. | . | TRBJ1-2 | 14 | TRBV5-4 | CASSYGDTNYGYTF | TGTGCCAGCAGCTATGGAGACACTAACTATGGCTACACCTTC
. | few | TRBJ1-5 | 16 | TRBV21-1 | CASSKRDRGCNQPQHF | TGTGCCAGCAGCAAAAGGGACAGGGGTTGCAATCAGCCCCAGCATTTT
. | few | TRBJ1-4 | 11 | TRBV6-6 | CASSWGEKLFF | TGTGCCAGCAGTTGGGGGGAAAAACTGTTTTTT
. | . | TRBJ2-2 | 14 | TRBV6-4 | CASSVEEESGELFF | TGTGCCAGCAGTGTTGAGGAGGAGTCCGGGGAGCTGTTTTTT
TRBD2 | once | TRBJ2-3 | 16 | TRBV9 | CASSVGTLAGTDTQYF | TGTGCCAGCAGCGTAGGGACGCTAGCGGGGACAGATACGCAGTATTTT
. | once | TRBJ1-1 | 16 | TRBV4-1 | CASSNGFPSSNTEAFF | TGCGCCAGCAGTAACGGCTTCCCGAGTTCGAACACTGAAGCTTTCTTT
TRBD1 | . | TRBJ1-1 | 14 | TRBV5-6 | CASSLGTENTEAFF | TGTGCCAGCAGCCTCGGGACAGAAAACACTGAAGCTTTCTTT
. | . | TRBJ2-1 | 15 | TRBV5-4 | CASSLERVSYNEQFF | TGTGCCAGCAGCTTGGAGCGGGTTTCCTACAATGAGCAGTTCTTC
TRBD1 | . | TRBJ1-2 | 14 | TRBV7-9 | CASSSTGEGGGYTF | TGTGCCAGCAGCTCCACAGGGGAGGGAGGTGGCTACACCTTC
TRBD2 | . | TRBJ2-7 | 12 | TRBV19 | CASSIRGGEQYF | TGTGCCAGTTCCATTCGGGGGGGCGAGCAGTACTTC
. | . | TRBJ2-3 | 15 | TRBV18 | CASSPLQGTTDTQYF | TGTGCCAGCTCACCCCTCCAGGGCACCACAGATACGCAGTATTTT
. | . | TRBJ1-2 | 15 | TRBV21-1 | CASSKGPCQGYGYTF | TGTGCCAGCAGCAAAGGCCCCTGTCAAGGGTATGGCTACACCTTC
TRBD1 | . | TRBJ1-5 | 13 | TRBV9 | CASSEAPDRAQHF | TGTGCCAGCAGCGAGGCCCCAGACAGGGCCCAGCATTTT
TRBD1 | . | TRBJ1-5 | 14 | TRBV6-1 | CASSDLTGNQPQHF | TGTGCCAGCAGTGATTTGACAGGGAATCAGCCCCAGCATTTT
. | . | TRBJ1-4 | 14 | TRBV7-2 | CASSQSDGEPKLFF | TGTGCCAGCAGCCAATCGGATGGGGAGCCAAAACTGTTTTTT